These T cell receptor beta chains were read from a single sample in a study of T-cell reconstitution after alpha-beta-depleted transplantation in children. TCRdb passed the PCR reads through MiXCR, listing each CDR3 protein once. The repertoire has 100,000 to 120,000 distinct CDR3 sequences, about 9.4% of them found once; the top ten carry about 8.8%. Sequencing used PBMCs from the stem cell graft donor, obtained from the stem cell graft. The receptors here all came from a human donor who donated a stem cell graft to a child with acute lymphoblastic leukemia. Both conserved end residues are part of each CDR3. The D gene is left open where the match is weak. Where a row states a size, it is once, few, many or the class of an expanded clone; other rows omit it.

j_call | v_call | d_call | clone_size | cdr3_nt | cdr3_aa
TRBJ2-7 | TRBV7-2 | - | many | TGTGCCAGCAGCCAAAGTGTAGGCGTCTCCTACGAGCAGTACTTC | CASSQSVGVSYEQYF
TRBJ1-4 | TRBV3-1 | - | many | TGTGCCAGCAGCCCCGACTTTGCAACTAATGAAAAACTGTTTTTT | CASSPDFATNEKLFF
TRBJ2-7 | TRBV28 | TRBD1 | many | TGTGCCAGCAGGTCTACAGGGGCCTCCTACGAGCAGTACTTC | CASRSTGASYEQYF
TRBJ2-1 | TRBV19 | - | many | TGTGCCAGTAGTTCGGGACATTACAATGAGCAGTTCTTC | CASSSGHYNEQFF
TRBJ2-3 | TRBV20-1 | TRBD2 | many | TGCAGTGCTTTTAGCGGGTTGGGCACAGATACGCAGTATTTT | CSAFSGLGTDTQYF
TRBJ1-2 | TRBV27 | - | many | TGTGCCAGCAGTGCACAGGGCTGGGGCTACACCTTC | CASSAQGWGYTF
TRBJ1-4 | TRBV12-3/TRBV12-4 | TRBD1 | many | TGTGCCAGCAGTTTGCGGGACAGGGCTTCTGCTAATGAAAAACTGTTTTTT | CASSLRDRASANEKLFF
TRBJ2-3 | TRBV5-1 | TRBD2 | many | TGCGCCAGCAGCTTGGCGGCTAGCGGGGGGACAGATACGCAGTATTTT | CASSLAASGGTDTQYF
TRBJ1-2 | TRBV5-6 | - | many | TGTGCCAGCAGAACGGGCCCGAGGAATGGCTACACCTTC | CASRTGPRNGYTF
TRBJ2-1 | TRBV19 | - | many | TGTGCCAGTAGTATTCGGGATAACTCCTACAATGAGCAGTTCTTC | CASSIRDNSYNEQFF
TRBJ2-7 | TRBV28 | - | many | TGTGCCAGCAGTCCAATAATCTACGAGCAGTACTTC | CASSPIIYEQYF
TRBJ2-6 | TRBV28 | - | many | TGTGCCAGCAGTTTATCAGGGGCTGGGGCCAACGTCCTGACTTTC | CASSLSGAGANVLTF
TRBJ2-2 | TRBV20-1 | TRBD1 | many | TGCAGTGCATCTATGACAGGGTCCGGGGAGCTGTTTTTT | CSASMTGSGELFF
TRBJ2-2 | TRBV6-2/TRBV6-3 | TRBD1 | many | TGTGCCAGCAGTTACTCTGGGACAGGGAAGCTGTTTTTT | CASSYSGTGKLFF
TRBJ2-7 | TRBV7-2 | - | many | TGTGCCAGCAGCTTACAGGTTGACGAGCAGTACTTC | CASSLQVDEQYF
TRBJ1-1 | TRBV12-3/TRBV12-4 | - | many | TGTGCCAGCAGTTTACAGGGGTGGGACACTGAAGCTTTCTTT | CASSLQGWDTEAFF
TRBJ1-5 | TRBV20-1 | - | many | TGCAGTGCCGGCCCCGGTCAGCCCCAGCATTTT | CSAGPGQPQHF
TRBJ2-7 | TRBV20-1 | TRBD1 | many | TGCAGTGCTAGGGGACAGGCCTACGAGCAGTACTTC | CSARGQAYEQYF
TRBJ2-4 | TRBV20-1 | - | many | TGCAGTGCTATAACTAGTCAGGCCAAAAACATTCAGTACTTC | CSAITSQAKNIQYF
TRBJ2-5 | TRBV4-3 | TRBD2 | - | TGCGCCAGCAGCCGCGTCCTAGCGGCACAAGAGACCCAGTACTTC | CASSRVLAAQETQYF
TRBJ2-5 | TRBV30 | - | many | TGTGCCTCCGCCCCATCCAGCGGGACCCAGTACTTC | CASAPSSGTQYF
TRBJ1-1 | TRBV21-1 | - | medium-sized | TGTGCCAGCAGCAAACGGACAGGGGGAGACACTGAAGCTTTCTTT | CASSKRTGGDTEAFF
TRBJ2-5 | TRBV7-3 | - | many | TGTGCCAGCAGCTTAACAGCCCAGACAGAGACCCAGTACTTC | CASSLTAQTETQYF
TRBJ2-5 | TRBV28 | - | - | TGTGTCAGCAGTCCGCCGGGGAATTTTTACCAAGAGACCCAGTACTTC | CVSSPPGNFYQETQYF
TRBJ1-2 | TRBV12-3/TRBV12-4 | - | many | TGTGCCAGCACCCCCTACTTAGGGGGCTACACCTTC | CASTPYLGGYTF
TRBJ2-7 | TRBV19 | TRBD2 | - | TGTGCCAGTAGTCCAATAGCGGGAGGGCATGAGCAGTACTTC | CASSPIAGGHEQYF
TRBJ2-7 | TRBV19 | TRBD1 | many | TGTGCCAGTAGAGCCCAGGGACAGGCCTACGAGCAGTACTTC | CASRAQGQAYEQYF
TRBJ2-7 | TRBV20-1 | TRBD2 | many | TGCAGTGCGCGACTAGCGAGTCCTCCCTACGAGCAGTACTTC | CSARLASPPYEQYF
TRBJ2-7 | TRBV5-1 | TRBD2 | - | TGCGCCAGCAGCTTGGTCTCGGGGGGTTACGAGCAGTACTTC | CASSLVSGGYEQYF
TRBJ1-1 | TRBV20-1 | - | many | TGCAGTCAAAACGGCGGGGCACAGGGACCTTCCACTGAAGCTTTCTTT | CSQNGGAQGPSTEAFF
TRBJ1-5 | TRBV7-2 | - | many | TGTGCCAGCAGCTTAGCGTCCAGTCCTTATAGCAATCAGCCCCAGCATTTT | CASSLASSPYSNQPQHF
TRBJ2-7 | TRBV20-1 | - | many | TGCAGTGCACCCCTTAGGTGGGACCTTCCCGAGCAGTACTTC | CSAPLRWDLPEQYF
TRBJ2-1 | TRBV6-2/TRBV6-3 | - | many | TGTGCCAGCAGTACAGGGAGCTCCTACAATGAGCAGTTCTTC | CASSTGSSYNEQFF
TRBJ2-1 | TRBV24-1 | TRBD2 | many | TGTGCCACCAGTGAAACCGGGACTAGCGGGAGATACAATGAGCAGTTCTTC | CATSETGTSGRYNEQFF
TRBJ2-7 | TRBV6-1 | - | many | TGTGCCAGCCGTCCAGGGGCTGGGCTAGATCCCTACGAGCAGTACTTC | CASRPGAGLDPYEQYF
TRBJ1-2 | TRBV7-9 | - | - | TGTGCCAGCAGCTTAGCCGAAGGCTACACCTTC | CASSLAEGYTF
TRBJ1-2 | TRBV15 | - | - | TGTGCCACCAGCAGAGCCAGACAGCTTCATGGCTACACCTTC | CATSRARQLHGYTF
TRBJ2-1 | TRBV6-4 | TRBD2 | many | TGTGCCAGCAGTGTGGGACTAGCGGGAGAGCATGAGCAGTTCTTC | CASSVGLAGEHEQFF
TRBJ1-4 | TRBV5-1 | - | many | TGCGCCAGCAGCTTGGATTATGAAAAACTGTTTTTT | CASSLDYEKLFF
TRBJ1-2 | TRBV7-2 | TRBD1 | many | TGTGCCAGCACCCGACAGGGGACCATCGATGGCTACACCTTC | CASTRQGTIDGYTF
TRBJ2-2 | TRBV27 | TRBD2 | many | TGTGCCAGCAGTCCATGGGGGGAGGGACGGAAGAACACCGGGGAGCTGTTTTTT | CASSPWGEGRKNTGELFF
TRBJ2-7 | TRBV29-1 | TRBD1 | many | TGCAGCGTTGACCCGGGACAGGGTCTCGACGAGCAGTACTTC | CSVDPGQGLDEQYF
TRBJ2-1 | TRBV21-1 | - | - | TGTGCCAGCAGCAAAGGGGGACTAGCGGGATTCATCTATGAGCAGTTCTTC | CASSKGGLAGFIYEQFF
TRBJ2-3 | TRBV7-8 | - | many | TGTGCCAGCAGCCCTCGATACACTAGCACAGATACGCAGTATTTT | CASSPRYTSTDTQYF
TRBJ2-4 | TRBV9 | - | many | TGTGCCAGCAGCGGGACACCTGAAAACATTCAGTACTTC | CASSGTPENIQYF
TRBJ2-2 | TRBV5-1 | TRBD1 | many | TGCGCCAGCAGCCTGGGACAGGGTGACACCGGGGAGCTGTTTTTT | CASSLGQGDTGELFF
TRBJ2-1 | TRBV12-3/TRBV12-4 | TRBD2 | many | TGTGCCAGCACCCGTAGTAGCGGGAGCGGGTACAATGAGCAGTTCTTC | CASTRSSGSGYNEQFF
TRBJ2-5 | TRBV19 | TRBD1 | many | TGTGCCAGCGGACAGGCGCAAGAGACCCAGTACTTC | CASGQAQETQYF
TRBJ2-1 | TRBV20-1 | - | many | TGCAGTGCTAGAGATACAGGGGGGCTAGCGGGGTCCTACAATGAGCAGTTCTTC | CSARDTGGLAGSYNEQFF
TRBJ2-5 | TRBV12-3/TRBV12-4 | - | many | TGTGCCAGCAGCACCGGGCCGGTGGAGACCCAGTACTTC | CASSTGPVETQYF
TRBJ1-2 | TRBV28 | - | - | TGTGCCAGCAGCCCTGGGCTGGTCGGCTATGGCTACACCTTC | CASSPGLVGYGYTF
TRBJ1-4 | TRBV7-9 | - | many | TGTGCCAGCAGCTTAGCGGCGGGAGCAACTAATGAAAAACTGTTTTTT | CASSLAAGATNEKLFF
TRBJ2-4 | TRBV7-9 | TRBD2 | few | TGTGCCAGCAGCACCAGGACTAGCGGTAAAAACAGTCAGTACTTC | CASSTRTSGKNSQYF